This TCR beta chain was sequenced for a study of spatial heterogeneity in lung cancer (dated by TCRdb to about 2019). The study in broad terms: Beta-chain transcripts were consistently detected in greater numbers than alpha-chain transcripts, which likely reflects a higher abundance of beta-chain transcripts. In the raw uncorrected reads, each unique combination of TCR and UMI appeared more than ten times on average. In non-small cell lung cancer, the study quantitatively compared TCR alpha and beta repertoires across several tumor regions, matched nontumor lung, and blood. Nonsynonymous mutation counts, determined by whole-exome sequencing of tumor tissue, were related to features of the TCR repertoire. Both alpha and beta chains were TCR-sequenced in samples taken at surgery, namely 220 tumor regions, 63 to 70 matched nontumor lung samples and over 55 PBMC samples.

This clonotype was observed a few times. Its antigen remains undetermined. No base qualities exist here, and no much larger clone lies one base off it. The research as a whole found: Ubiquitous expanded tumor TCRs were found in blood more often at tumor resection than at routine follow-up. Confirming at a functional level the hypothesis that regional TCRs recognize regional mutations was considered to require additional single-cell paired TCR alpha and beta sequencing.

CDR3 length: 13 amino acids, cysteine to phenylalanine. Only the CDR3 DNA is retained, 39 bases long and in frame from the first base. Trimming takes 11 bases from V and 6 bases from J, and the germline ends sit 18 bases apart. CDR1 and CDR2 were assigned from the germline V gene (reference sequence) as LGHDT and YNNKEL. Library preparation was by 5' RACE. Sequenced on a NextSeq 500. To allow correction of PCR and sequencing errors, the TCR library protocol tagged every TCR cDNA molecule with a unique molecular identifier. Regarding the original processing steps: TCR identification, UMI-based error correction and CDR3 extraction were performed with Decombinator tools. TCRs above a frequency of 2 per 1,000, corresponding to the top 1% of the tumor frequency distribution, were defined as expanded. Renyi diversity was computed with the R vegan package after each repertoire had been subsampled 100 times to 5,000 TCRs. CDR3 similarity networks were built from amino acid triplet string-kernel similarity, connecting CDR3s with pairwise similarity above 0.82. Clones were called with MiXCR by TCRdb after fastp trimmed the public reads at Q25, and only in-frame beta chains were retained. Rows are combined by CDR3 protein, so each entry shows the most common genes and DNA. V and J calls and clone size were set by TCRdb, not the authors. Counted in this sample were roughly 82,000 distinct CDR3 sequences; roughly 12% of them appeared once. Of the sample, under 5.5% is held by the ten largest clones.

This sample's time point label indicates: sample taken at primary tumor resection. Whole RNA extracted from tumor and nontumor lung tissue, or from cryopreserved PBMC samples, was used for TCR sequencing without cell sorting. Samples were obtained from about 75 patients with early-stage, untreated non-small cell lung cancer from the lung TRACERx cohort. Only patients for whom sufficient RNA was available from at least two tumor regions were selected for TCR sequencing. The source of this sequence is a male donor with early-stage non-small cell lung cancer. The sample consisted of PBMCs, taken at surgery. The rearranged chain carries TRBV3-1 and TRBJ2-3; the D gene is possibly TRBD2, with 5 bases matching. The encoded CDR3 is CACSDRPGDTQYF. In nucleotides, the sequence is TGTGCCTGTTCGGACCGACCGGGGGATACGCAGTATTTT.